This T cell receptor beta chain was found in a study of T cell responses to AZD1222 COVID-19 vaccine. Whole-study results and caveats: Seropositivity was recorded at baseline in only a handful of AZD1222 recipients. Repertoires in all cases were sampled only once the peak T cell response had passed.

Method: immunoSEQ multiplex PCR; TCRdb's copy keeps in-frame clones and lacks some. The table lists about 76,000 clones, around nine tenths of them singletons. A word on this clone: Its antigen is undetermined.

The clonotype comes from an adult in good health. This sample comprised peripheral blood, obtained on day 0 of AZD1222 vaccination.

The chain's CDR3 is CASRESQGSTGANVLTF. CDR3 bases: TGTGCCAGCAGGGAATCCCAGGGAAGTACCGGGGCCAACGTCCTGACTTTC. The chain employs TRBV27 and TRBJ2-6, with D perhaps TRBD1 (5 bases). Germline V lookup: CDR1 MNHEY, CDR2 SMNVEV (reference sequence). Trimming removed 6 bases at V and 4 bases at J, with 19 bases between. The CDR3 covers 17 residues.